This TCR beta chain came from a study of human CD8 memory T cell subsets. This CDR3 has 15 amino acids. The germline V gene encodes CDR1 SGDLS and CDR2 YYNGEE. It was UMI-labeled 5' RACE by which the TCR beta libraries were made. Reprocessing the 5' RACE reads, TCRdb reports a single entry for every CDR3 protein and omits DNA. The table gives 15,000 to 20,000 distinct CDR3 sequences; the top ten clones make up about 5.4% of it. Sequenced input: CD8+ T cells from PBMCs. This clonotype was obtained from a human donor in good health. The chain links TRBV9 to TRBJ2-3; the D gene TCRdb calls, TRBD2, cannot be checked with no DNA. The CDR3 protein is CASSGTSGRTDTQYF.